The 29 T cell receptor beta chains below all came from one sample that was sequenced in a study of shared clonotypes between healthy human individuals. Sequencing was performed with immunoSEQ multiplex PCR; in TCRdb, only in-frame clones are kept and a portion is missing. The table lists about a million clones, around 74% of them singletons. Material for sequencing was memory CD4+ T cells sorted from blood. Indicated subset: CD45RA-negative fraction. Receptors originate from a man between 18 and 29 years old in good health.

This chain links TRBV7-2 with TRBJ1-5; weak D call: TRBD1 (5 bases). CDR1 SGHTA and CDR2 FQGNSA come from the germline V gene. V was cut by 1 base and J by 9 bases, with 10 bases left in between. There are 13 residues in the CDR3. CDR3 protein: CASSLGQGGPQHF. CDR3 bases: TGTGCCAGCAGCTTAGGGCAGGGTGGGCCCCAGCATTTT.

This CDR3 is CASSPMGTGQPQHF. CDR3 bases: TGTGCCAGCTCACCCATGGGGACAGGCCAGCCCCAGCATTTT. The chain carries TRBV18 and TRBJ1-5; 8 positions agree with TRBD1. The trim removed 3 bases at V and 7 bases at J, leaving 5 bases unmatched. Germline CDR1 and CDR2: KGHSH and LQKENI. This CDR3 has 14 residues.

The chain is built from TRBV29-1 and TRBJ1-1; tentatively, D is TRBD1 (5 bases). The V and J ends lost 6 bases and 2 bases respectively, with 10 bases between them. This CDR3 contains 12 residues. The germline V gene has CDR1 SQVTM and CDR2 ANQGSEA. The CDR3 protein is CSVTDSNTEAFF. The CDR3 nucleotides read TGCAGCGTGACAGACTCTAACACTGAAGCTTTCTTT.

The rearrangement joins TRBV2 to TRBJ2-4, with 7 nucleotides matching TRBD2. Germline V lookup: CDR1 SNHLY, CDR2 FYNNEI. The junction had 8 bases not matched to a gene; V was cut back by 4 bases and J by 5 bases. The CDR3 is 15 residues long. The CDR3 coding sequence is TGTGCCAGCAGTGTGACCGGGACTATGGAAAACATTCAGTACTTC. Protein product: CASSVTGTMENIQYF.

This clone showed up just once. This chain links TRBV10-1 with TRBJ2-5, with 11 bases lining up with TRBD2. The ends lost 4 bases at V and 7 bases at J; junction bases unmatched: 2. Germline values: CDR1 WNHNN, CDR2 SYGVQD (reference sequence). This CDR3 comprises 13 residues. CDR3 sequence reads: CASSAGTSGTQYF. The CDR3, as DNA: TGCGCCAGCAGTGCGGGGACTAGCGGGACCCAGTACTTC.

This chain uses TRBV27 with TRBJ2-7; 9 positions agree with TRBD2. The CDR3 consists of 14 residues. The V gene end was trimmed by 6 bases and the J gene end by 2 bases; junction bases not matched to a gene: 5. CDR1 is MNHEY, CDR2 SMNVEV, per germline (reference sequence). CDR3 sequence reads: CASSRTSVTYEQYF. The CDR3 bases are TGTGCCAGCAGCCGGACTAGCGTAACCTACGAGCAGTACTTC.

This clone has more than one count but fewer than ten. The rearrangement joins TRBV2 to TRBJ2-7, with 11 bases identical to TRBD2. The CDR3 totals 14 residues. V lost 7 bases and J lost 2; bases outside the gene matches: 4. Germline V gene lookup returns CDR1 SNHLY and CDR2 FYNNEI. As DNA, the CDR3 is TGTGCCAGCAAGGGACTAGCGGCCGCCTACGAGCAGTACTTC. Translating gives CASKGLAAAYEQYF.

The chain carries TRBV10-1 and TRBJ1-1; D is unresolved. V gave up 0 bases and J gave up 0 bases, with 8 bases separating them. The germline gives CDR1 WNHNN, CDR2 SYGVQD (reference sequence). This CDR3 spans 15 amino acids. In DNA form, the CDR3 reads TGCGCCAGCAGTGAGTCGGGGAGAATGAACACTGAAGCTTTCTTT. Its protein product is CASSESGRMNTEAFF.

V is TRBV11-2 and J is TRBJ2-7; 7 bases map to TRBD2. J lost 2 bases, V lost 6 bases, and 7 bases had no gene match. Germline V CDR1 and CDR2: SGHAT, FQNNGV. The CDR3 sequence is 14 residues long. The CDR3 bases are TGTGCCAGCAGTCACAGCGGGGCCACCTACGAGCAGTACTTC. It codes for CASSHSGATYEQYF.

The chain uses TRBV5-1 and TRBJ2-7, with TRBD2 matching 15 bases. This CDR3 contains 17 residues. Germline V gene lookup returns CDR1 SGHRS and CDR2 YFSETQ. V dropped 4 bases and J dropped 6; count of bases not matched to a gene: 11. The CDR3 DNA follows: TGCGCCAGCAGCCTGGCATGGACTAGCGGGAGGGCCGGCGAGCAGTACTTC. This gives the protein CASSLAWTSGRAGEQYF.

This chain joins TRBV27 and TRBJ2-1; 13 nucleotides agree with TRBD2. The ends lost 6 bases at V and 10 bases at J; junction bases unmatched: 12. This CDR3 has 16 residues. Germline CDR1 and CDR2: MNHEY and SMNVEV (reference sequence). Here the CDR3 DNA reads TGTGCCAGCAGGTCAGGACTAGCGGGAGACCTCCAGGAGCAGTTCTTC. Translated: CASRSGLAGDLQEQFF.

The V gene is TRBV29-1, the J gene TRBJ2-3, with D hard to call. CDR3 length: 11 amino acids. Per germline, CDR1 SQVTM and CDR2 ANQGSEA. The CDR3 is CSSSTYDTQYF. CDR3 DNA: TGCAGTTCCTCTACCTACGATACGCAGTATTTT.

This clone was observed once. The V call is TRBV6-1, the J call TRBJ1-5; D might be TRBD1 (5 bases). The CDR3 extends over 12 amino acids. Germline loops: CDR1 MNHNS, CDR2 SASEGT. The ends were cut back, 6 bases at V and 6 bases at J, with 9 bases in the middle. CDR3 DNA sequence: TGTGCCAGCAGATCTACAGGTCAGCCCCAGCATTTT. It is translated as CASRSTGQPQHF.

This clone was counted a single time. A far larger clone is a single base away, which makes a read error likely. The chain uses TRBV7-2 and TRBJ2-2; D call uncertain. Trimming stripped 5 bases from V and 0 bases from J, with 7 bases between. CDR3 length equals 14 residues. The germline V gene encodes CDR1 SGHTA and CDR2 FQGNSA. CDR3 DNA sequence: TGTGCCAGCAGCCCCGTCTCGAACACCGGGGAGCTGTTTTTT. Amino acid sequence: CASSPVSNTGELFF.

The CDR3 here is CASTRGRQTPDGYTF. CDR3 coding DNA: TGTGCCAGTACCCGCGGGAGGCAGACTCCCGATGGCTACACCTTC. The V and J genes are TRBV19 and TRBJ1-2; no definite D call. The CDR3 has 15 amino acids. Trimming removed 7 bases at V and 6 bases at J, with 21 bases between. The V gene's germline CDR1 is LNHDA and CDR2 SQIVND (reference sequence).

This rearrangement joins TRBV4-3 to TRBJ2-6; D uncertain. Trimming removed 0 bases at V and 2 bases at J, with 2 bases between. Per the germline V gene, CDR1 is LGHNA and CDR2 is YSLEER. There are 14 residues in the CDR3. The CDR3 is CASSQDTGANVLTF. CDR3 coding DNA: TGCGCCAGCAGCCAAGATACTGGGGCCAACGTCCTGACTTTC.

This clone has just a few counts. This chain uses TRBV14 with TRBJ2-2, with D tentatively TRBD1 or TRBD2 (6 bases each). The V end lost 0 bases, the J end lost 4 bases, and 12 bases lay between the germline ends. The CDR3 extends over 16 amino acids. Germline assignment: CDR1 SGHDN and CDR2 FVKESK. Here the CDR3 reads CASSQDPRGGTGELFF. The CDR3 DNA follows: TGTGCCAGCAGCCAAGATCCCAGGGGAGGCACCGGGGAGCTGTTTTTT.

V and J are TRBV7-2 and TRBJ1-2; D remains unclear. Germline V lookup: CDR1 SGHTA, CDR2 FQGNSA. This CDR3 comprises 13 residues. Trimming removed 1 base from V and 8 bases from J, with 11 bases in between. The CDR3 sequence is CASSLEAARGYTF. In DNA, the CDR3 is TGTGCCAGCAGCTTAGAGGCGGCCCGGGGCTACACCTTC.

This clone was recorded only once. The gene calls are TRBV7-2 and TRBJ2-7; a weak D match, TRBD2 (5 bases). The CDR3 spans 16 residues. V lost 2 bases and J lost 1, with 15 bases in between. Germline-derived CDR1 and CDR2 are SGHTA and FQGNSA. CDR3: CASSLRGALRSYEQYF. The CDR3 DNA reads TGTGCCAGCAGCTTACGGGGAGCGTTGCGGTCCTACGAGCAGTACTTC.

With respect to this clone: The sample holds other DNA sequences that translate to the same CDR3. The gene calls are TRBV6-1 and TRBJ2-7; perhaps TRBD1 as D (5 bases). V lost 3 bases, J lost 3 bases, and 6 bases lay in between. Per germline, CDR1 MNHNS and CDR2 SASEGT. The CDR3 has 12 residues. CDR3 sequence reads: CASSDQGYEQYF. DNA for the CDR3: TGTGCCAGCAGTGACCAGGGCTACGAGCAGTACTTC.

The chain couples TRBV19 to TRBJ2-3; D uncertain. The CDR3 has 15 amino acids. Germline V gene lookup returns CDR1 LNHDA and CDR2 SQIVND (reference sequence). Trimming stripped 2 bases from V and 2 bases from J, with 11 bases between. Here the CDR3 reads CASSIQDALTDTQYF. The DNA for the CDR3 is TGTGCCAGTAGTATACAGGATGCACTCACAGATACGCAGTATTTT. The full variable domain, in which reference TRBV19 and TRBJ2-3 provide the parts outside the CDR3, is DGGITQSPKYLFRKEGQNVTLSCEQNLNHDAMYWYRQDPGQGLRLIYYSQIVNDFQKGDIAEGYSVSREKKESFPLTVTSAQKNPTAFYLCASSIQDALTDTQYFGPGTRLTVL.

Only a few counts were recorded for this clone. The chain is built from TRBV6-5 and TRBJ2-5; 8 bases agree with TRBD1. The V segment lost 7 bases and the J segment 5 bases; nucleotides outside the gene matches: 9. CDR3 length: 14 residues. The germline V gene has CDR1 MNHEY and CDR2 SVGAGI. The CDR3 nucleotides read TGTGCCAGCATTCCCACAGGGGGTATCGAGACCCAGTACTTC. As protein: CASIPTGGIETQYF.

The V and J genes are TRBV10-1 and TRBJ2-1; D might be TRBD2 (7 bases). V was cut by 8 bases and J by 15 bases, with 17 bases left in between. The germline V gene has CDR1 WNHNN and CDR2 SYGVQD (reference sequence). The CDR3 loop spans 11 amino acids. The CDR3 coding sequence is TGCGCCAGCCGGGCGGGGGCGCGCCCGTTCTTC. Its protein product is CASRAGARPFF.

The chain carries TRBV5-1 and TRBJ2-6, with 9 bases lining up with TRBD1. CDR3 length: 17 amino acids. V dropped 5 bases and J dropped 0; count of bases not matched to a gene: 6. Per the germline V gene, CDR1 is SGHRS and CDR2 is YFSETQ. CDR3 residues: CASRRRDRDSGANVLTF. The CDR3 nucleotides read TGCGCCAGCAGAAGGCGGGACAGGGACTCTGGGGCCAACGTCCTGACTTTC. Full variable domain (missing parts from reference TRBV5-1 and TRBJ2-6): KAGVTQTPRYLIKTRGQQVTLSCSPISGHRSVSWYQQTPGQGLQFLFEYFSETQRNKGNFPGRFSGRQFSNSRSEMNVSTLELGDSALYLCASRRRDRDSGANVLTFGAGSRLTVL.

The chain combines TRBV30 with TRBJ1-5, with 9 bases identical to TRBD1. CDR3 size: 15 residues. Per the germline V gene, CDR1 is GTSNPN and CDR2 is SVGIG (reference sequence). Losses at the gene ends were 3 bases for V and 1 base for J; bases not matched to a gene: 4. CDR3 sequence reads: CAWSGDRGSNQPQHF. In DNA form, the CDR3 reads TGTGCCTGGAGCGGTGACAGGGGGAGCAATCAGCCCCAGCATTTT.

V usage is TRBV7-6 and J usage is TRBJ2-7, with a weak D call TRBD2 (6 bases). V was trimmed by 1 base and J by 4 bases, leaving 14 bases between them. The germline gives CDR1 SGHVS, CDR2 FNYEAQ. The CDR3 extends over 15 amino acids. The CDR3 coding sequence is TGTGCCAGCAGCTTAGGGGATGGAGGGATGTACGAGCAGTACTTC. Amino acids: CASSLGDGGMYEQYF. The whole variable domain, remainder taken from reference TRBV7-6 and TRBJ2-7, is GAGVSQSPRYKVTKRGQDVALRCDPISGHVSLYWYRQALGQGPEFLTYFNYEAQQDKSGLPNDRFSAERPEGSISTLTIQRTEQRDSAMYRCASSLGDGGMYEQYFGPGTRLTVT.

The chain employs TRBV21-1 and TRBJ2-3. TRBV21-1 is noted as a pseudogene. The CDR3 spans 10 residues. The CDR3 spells CASSTDTQYF. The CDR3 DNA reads TGTGCCAGCAGCACAGATACGCAGTATTTT.

CDR3 in amino acids: CAWSVRLETGEQYF. The CDR3 DNA sequence: TGTGCCTGGAGTGTAAGGCTGGAGACGGGGGAGCAGTACTTC. The chain uses TRBV30 and TRBJ2-7; a weak D match, TRBD2 (5 bases). V shed 0 bases and J shed 7 bases, with 16 bases lying between them. Germline loops: CDR1 GTSNPN, CDR2 SVGIG (reference sequence). CDR3 length equals 14 residues. The entire variable domain, with the rest obtained from reference TRBV30 and TRBJ2-7, is as follows: SQTIHQWPATLVQPVGSPLSLECTVEGTSNPNLYWYRQAAGRGLQLLFYSVGIGQISSEVPQNLSASRPQDRQFILSSKKLLLSDSGFYLCAWSVRLETGEQYFGPGTRLTVT.

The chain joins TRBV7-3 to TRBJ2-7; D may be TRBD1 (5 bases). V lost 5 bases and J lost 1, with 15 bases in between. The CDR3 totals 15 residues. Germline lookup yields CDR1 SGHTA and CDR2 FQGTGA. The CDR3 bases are TGTGCCAGCAGCCTCACCGCCGACAGTTCCTACGAGCAGTACTTC. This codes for CASSLTADSSYEQYF. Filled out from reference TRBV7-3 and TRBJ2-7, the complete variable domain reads GAGVSQTPSNKVTEKGKYVELRCDPISGHTALYWYRQSLGQGPEFLIYFQGTGAADDSGLPNDRFFAVRPEGSVSTLKIQRTERGDSAVYLCASSLTADSSYEQYFGPGTRLTVT.